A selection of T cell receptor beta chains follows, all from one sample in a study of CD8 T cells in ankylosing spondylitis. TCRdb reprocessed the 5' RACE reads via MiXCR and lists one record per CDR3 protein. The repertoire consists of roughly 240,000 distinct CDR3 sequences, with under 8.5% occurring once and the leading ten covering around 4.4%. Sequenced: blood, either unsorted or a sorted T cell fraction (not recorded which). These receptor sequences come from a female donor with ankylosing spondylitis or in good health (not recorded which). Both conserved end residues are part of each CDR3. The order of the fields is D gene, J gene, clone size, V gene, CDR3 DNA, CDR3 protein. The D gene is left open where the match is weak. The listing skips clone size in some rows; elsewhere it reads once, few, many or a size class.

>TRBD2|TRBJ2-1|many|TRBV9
TGTGCCAGCAGCGTACAGCCCGGGACTAGCGGAGACAATGAGCAGTTCTTC
CASSVQPGTSGDNEQFF
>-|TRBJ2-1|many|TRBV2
TGTGCCAGCAGTCAGATGACGGTAGTCAATGAGCAGTTCTTC
CASSQMTVVNEQFF
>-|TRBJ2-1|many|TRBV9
TGTGCCAGCAGCGCTACGCTAGGGAATGAGCAGTTCTTC
CASSATLGNEQFF
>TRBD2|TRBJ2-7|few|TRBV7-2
TGTGCCAGCAGCTTAGCGGGAGGGTTCAGGGTCTTC
CASSLAGGFRVF
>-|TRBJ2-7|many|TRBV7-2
TGTGCCAGCAACCAGGGGGGGGTATACGAGCAGTACTTC
CASNQGGVYEQYF
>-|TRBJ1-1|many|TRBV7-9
TGTGCCAGCAGCACCCGACAGGATAGGGACACTGAAGCTTTCTTT
CASSTRQDRDTEAFF
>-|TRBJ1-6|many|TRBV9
TGTGCCAGCAGCGTAGAGGCGGGGGCCGCTAATTCACCCCTCCACTTT
CASSVEAGAANSPLHF
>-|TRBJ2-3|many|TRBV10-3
TGTGCCATCAGTGCCTGGATGAATACGCAGTATTTT
CAISAWMNTQYF
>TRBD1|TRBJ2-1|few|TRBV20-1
TGCAGTGCTAGGCCCTGGGGGACAGTTCCTAATAATGAGCAGTTCTTC
CSARPWGTVPNNEQFF
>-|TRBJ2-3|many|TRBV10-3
TGTGCCATCAGTGAAGGGGCGGGTTCTATGAGAGATACGCAGTATTTT
CAISEGAGSMRDTQYF
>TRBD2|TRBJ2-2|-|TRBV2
TGTGCCAGCAGTGAACCCCAGCGGGATAACACCGGGGAGCTGTTTTTT
CASSEPQRDNTGELFF
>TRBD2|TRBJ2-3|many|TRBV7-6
TGTGCCAGCAGCCAACTAGCGGGCACAGATACGCAGTATTTT
CASSQLAGTDTQYF
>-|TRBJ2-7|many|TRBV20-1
TGCAGTGCCCGCCCTGGTTCCTACGAGCAGTACTTC
CSARPGSYEQYF
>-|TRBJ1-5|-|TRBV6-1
TGTGCCATCGCGAAAGAGGGAGGGGTGAATCAGCCCCAGCATTTT
CAIAKEGGVNQPQHF
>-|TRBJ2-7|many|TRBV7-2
TGTGCCAGCAGCTTAGGACGGCCTTACGAGCAGTACTTC
CASSLGRPYEQYF
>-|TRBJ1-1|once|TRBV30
TGTGCCTGGAGAGACAGTGAAGCTTTCTTT
CAWRDSEAFF
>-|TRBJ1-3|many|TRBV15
TGTGCCACCAGCAGAGTATTCACAGGGGGAAACACCATATATTTT
CATSRVFTGGNTIYF
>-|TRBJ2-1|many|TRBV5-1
TGCGCCAGCGGGCGGACTAAGCAGTTCTTC
CASGRTKQFF
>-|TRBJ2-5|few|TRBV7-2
TGTGCCAGCAGGAGCGGGCTTTACGAGACCCAGTACTTC
CASRSGLYETQYF
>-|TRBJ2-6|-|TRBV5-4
TGTGCCAGCAGCCCAGGGCCGGGGGGGGCCAACGTCCTGACTTTC
CASSPGPGGANVLTF
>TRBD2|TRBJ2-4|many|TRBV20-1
TGCAGTGCTAGAGCGCCAGCGGGAGGAACAAACATTCAGTACTTC
CSARAPAGGTNIQYF
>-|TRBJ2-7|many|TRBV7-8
TGTGCCAGCAGCCGGACTGACAGATTAACCTACGAGCAGTACTTC
CASSRTDRLTYEQYF
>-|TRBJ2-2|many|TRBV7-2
TGTGCCAGCAGCCCAACGGGGTTCACCGGGGAGCTGTTTTTT
CASSPTGFTGELFF
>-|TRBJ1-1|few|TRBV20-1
TGCCGTGCTCCTCAGGGCACTGAAGCTTTCTTT
CRAPQGTEAFF
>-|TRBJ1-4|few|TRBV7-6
TGTGCCAGCAGCTCGAGGGGGGGTCGTGATGAAAAACTGTTTTTT
CASSSRGGRDEKLFF
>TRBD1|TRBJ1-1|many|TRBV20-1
TGCAGCGGGACCGGGACAGGGGGATCCATGAACACTGAAGCTTTCTTT
CSGTGTGGSMNTEAFF
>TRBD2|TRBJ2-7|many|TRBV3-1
TGTGCCAGCAGCCGAACTAGCGGGAGGGCCCCCGAGCAGTACTTC
CASSRTSGRAPEQYF
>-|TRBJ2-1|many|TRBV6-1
TGTGCCAGCAGTGAAAGAGGAGGAGGGACCTACAATGAGCAGTTCTTC
CASSERGGGTYNEQFF
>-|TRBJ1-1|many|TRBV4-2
TGTGCCAGCAGCTTCGGGGGCGCCCCAAGAGAAGCTTTCTTT
CASSFGGAPREAFF
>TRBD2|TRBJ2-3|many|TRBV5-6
TGTGCCAGCACCACCGGGCGGGAGGGCGTCGATACGCAGTATTTT
CASTTGREGVDTQYF
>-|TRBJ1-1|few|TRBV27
TGTGCCAGCAGTTTATCCGCGGGGAACACTGAAGCTTTCTTT
CASSLSAGNTEAFF
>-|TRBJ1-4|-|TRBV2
TGTGCCAGCAGTGACGCGGCAGACTTTGGAAAACTGTTTTTT
CASSDAADFGKLFF
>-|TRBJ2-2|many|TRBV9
TGTGCCAGCAGCGTTGCCAGCGGGACCGGGGAGCTGTTTTTT
CASSVASGTGELFF
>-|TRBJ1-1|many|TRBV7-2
TGTGCCAGCAGCTTAGACGAGGGCACTGAAGCTTTCTTT
CASSLDEGTEAFF
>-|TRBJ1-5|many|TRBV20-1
TGCAGTGCTAGAGATCCGGATAGGGGGAAACAGCCCCAGCATTTT
CSARDPDRGKQPQHF
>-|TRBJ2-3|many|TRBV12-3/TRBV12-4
TGTGCCAGCAATTTAGCGGACACAGATACGCAGTATTTT
CASNLADTDTQYF
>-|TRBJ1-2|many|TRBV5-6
TGTGCCAGCAGCTCGAATAGGGGGTCTTATGGCTACACCTTC
CASSSNRGSYGYTF
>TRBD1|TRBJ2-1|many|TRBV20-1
TGCAGTGCGTCGACAGGGGTCATAGGGTACAATGAGCAGTTCTTC
CSASTGVIGYNEQFF
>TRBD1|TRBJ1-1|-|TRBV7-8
TGTGCCAGCAGCTTTAACAGGGGGGCCACTGAAGCTTTCTTT
CASSFNRGATEAFF
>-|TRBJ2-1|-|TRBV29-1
TGCAGCGCCTTAGCGGCCAGCTCCTACAATGAGCAGTTCTTC
CSALAASSYNEQFF